One and the same sample provided the 27 T cell receptor beta chains below, sequenced in a study of blood T cells in healthy people across ages. A second PCR of 7 to 11 cycles used a sample-barcoded 5' primer and a J-beta primer mix. TCRdb re-analysed the 5' RACE reads in MiXCR, keeping a single row per CDR3 protein. The data contain hundreds of thousands of distinct CDR3 sequences, about 28% of them singletons. What was sequenced was blood. These receptors originate from a woman aged 80 or over in good health.

This clonotype showed up many times. J is TRBJ1-5 and V is TRBV20-1, with a possible D match to TRBD1 (6 bases). The CDR3 runs to 15 residues. V shed 2 bases and J shed 4 bases, with 15 bases lying between them. Germline V CDR1 and CDR2: DFQATT, SNEGSKA (reference sequence). The CDR3 DNA is TGCAGTGCTAGATCGGTGTTGGGGGCGAATCAGCCCCAGCATTTT. This gives the protein CSARSVLGANQPQHF.

Details on this clonotype: A much larger clonotype is one base distant, so this may be a read error. The chain links TRBV6-5 to TRBJ1-4; D is uncertain. CDR3 length equals 14 residues. Trimming shortened V by 5 bases and J by 5 bases, and 12 bases separated the two germline ends. CDR1 and CDR2 from the germline V gene are MNHEY and SVGAGI. CDR3 nucleotide sequence: TGTGCCAGCAGTCTCCACGGGGAAAATGAAAAACTGTTTTTT. Translated: CASSLHGENEKLFF.

On this clonotype: This may come from a read error, since a much larger clone is one base off. This chain links TRBV7-2 with TRBJ2-1; a possible D gene is TRBD2 (5 bases). The DNA end is a closer match to TRBJ2-7, so the J assignment may be wrong. There are 13 residues in the CDR3. Germline assignment: CDR1 SGHTA and CDR2 FQGNSA. Written as DNA, the CDR3 is TGTGCCAGCGCGGCGGGCTATTACAATGAGCAGTACTTC. The encoded protein is CASAAGYYNEQYF.

This clonotype was counted ten times or more. The chain employs TRBV14 and TRBJ2-7; D gene ambiguous. V was shortened by 5 bases and J by 5 bases, with 7 bases between the two germline ends. Germline V lookup: CDR1 SGHDN, CDR2 FVKESK. The CDR3 sequence is 11 residues long. The CDR3 sequence is CASSKLHEQYF. CDR3 DNA sequence: TGTGCCAGCAGCAAGCTCCACGAGCAGTACTTC.

The sample holds many counts of this clonotype. The chain recombines TRBV2 with TRBJ2-7; the D gene is possibly TRBD1 (5 bases). The CDR3 has 12 amino acids. The V end lost 5 bases, the J end lost 4 bases, and 9 bases lay between the germline ends. Germline V gene sequence: CDR1 SNHLY, CDR2 FYNNEI. This CDR3 is CASSKQAYEQYF. DNA of the CDR3: TGTGCCAGCAGTAAACAGGCATACGAGCAGTACTTC.

This clonotype came up a few times. This clone may be a read error of a much larger clone one base away. V is TRBV6-6 and J is TRBJ2-1, with D hard to call. This CDR3 contains 13 residues. The germline gives CDR1 MNHNY, CDR2 SVGAGI (reference sequence). Trimming took off 10 bases at V and 3 bases at J, with 13 bases between the two ends. The CDR3 bases are TGTGCCACCGCCCCAGGCAGCTACAATGAGCAGTTCTTC. Encoded protein: CATAPGSYNEQFF.

Of note for this clonotype: It may be a read error: a sequence one base away is much more abundant. DNA for the CDR3: TGCAGTGCTAGCGGTGGCAATATCAACAATGAGCAGTACTTC. It encodes CSASGGNINNEQYF. The genes are TRBV20-1 and TRBJ2-5, with D unclear. The CDR3 loop spans 14 amino acids. The germline V gene encodes CDR1 DFQATT and CDR2 SNEGSKA (reference sequence). V lost 3 bases and J 11 bases, leaving 22 bases between the germline ends.

The table lists this clonotype with a few counts. The chain has TRBV30 and TRBJ1-2; D may be TRBD1 (6 bases). There are 11 residues in the CDR3. Trimming cost V 3 bases and J 8 bases, with 10 bases left between them. Germline V lookup: CDR1 GTSNPN, CDR2 SVGIG (reference sequence). Here the CDR3 reads CAWRLQGGYTF. CDR3 in DNA: TGTGCCTGGAGGCTGCAGGGGGGCTACACCTTC.

This clonotype has at least ten counts. The chain couples TRBV24-1 to TRBJ1-2; no reliable D call. With 5 bases removed from V and 0 bases from J, the gap between germline ends came to 6 bases. This CDR3 region has 13 residues. Germline CDR1 is KGHDR and CDR2 is SFDVKD. CDR3 amino acids: CATSGPANYGYTF. Written as DNA, the CDR3 is TGTGCCACCAGTGGACCAGCTAACTATGGCTACACCTTC.

In its sample, this clonotype was seen a few times. The chain recombines TRBV14 with TRBJ2-1; the D gene is possibly TRBD2 (7 bases). The V end lost 2 bases, the J end lost 2 bases, and 10 bases lay between the germline ends. The germline CDR1 and CDR2 sequences are SGHDN and FVKESK. CDR3 size: 15 residues. In DNA form, the CDR3 reads TGTGCCAGCAGCCAACTCGGGGGGCCCTACAATGAGCAGTTCTTC. Protein product: CASSQLGGPYNEQFF.

This clonotype has only a few counts. This sequence joins TRBV6-6 and TRBJ1-4, with a possible D match to TRBD1 (6 bases). V lost 6 bases and J 7 bases, leaving 9 bases between the germline ends. This CDR3 has 12 amino acids. The V gene's germline CDR1 is MNHNY and CDR2 SVGAGI (reference sequence). The CDR3 protein is CASRQGAEKLFF. The CDR3 nucleotides read TGTGCCAGCAGACAGGGAGCTGAAAAACTGTTTTTT.

Note on this clonotype: A much larger clone lies a single base off, so this may be a read error. This chain uses TRBV13 with TRBJ2-5; possible D gene TRBD2, 6 bases. This CDR3 is built from 15 residues. Germline CDR1 reads PRHDT; CDR2 reads FYEKMQ (reference sequence). With 1 base removed from V and 11 bases from J, the gap between germline ends came to 20 bases. Here the CDR3 DNA reads TGTGCCAGCAGCTTAGCGGGGGACCATGACAATGAGCAGTACTTC. Its protein is CASSLAGDHDNEQYF.

The rearrangement uses TRBV6-2 or TRBV6-3 and TRBJ1-1, with a possible D match to TRBD1 (5 bases). CDR1 is MNHEY, CDR2 SVGEGT, per germline. Trimming took off 2 bases at V and 7 bases at J, with 11 bases between the two ends. The CDR3 has 13 residues. CDR3 DNA: TGTGCCAGCAGTTACCCCTGGGGCGGTGAAGCTTTCTTT. Translating gives CASSYPWGGEAFF.

The chain links TRBV5-4 to TRBJ2-1, with 7 positions matching TRBD1. From germline, CDR1 is SGHNT and CDR2 YYREEE (reference sequence). This CDR3 has 17 residues. With V trimmed by 0 bases and J by 1 base, 7 bases remained unmatched. The CDR3: CASSLGGGMGSYNEQFF. CDR3 coding DNA: TGTGCCAGCAGCTTGGGAGGGGGCATGGGATCCTACAATGAGCAGTTCTTC.

At least ten counts were recorded for this clonotype. This rearrangement joins TRBV5-5 to TRBJ2-7, with D unclear. The CDR3 is 16 residues long. V was clipped by 0 bases and J by 0 bases, with 13 bases between them. Per germline, CDR1 SGHKS and CDR2 YYEKEE (reference sequence). Here the CDR3 DNA reads TGTGCCAGCAGCTTGGACTGGACCAAAAGCTCCTACGAGCAGTACTTC. Translation: CASSLDWTKSSYEQYF.

As concerns this clonotype: A junction end diverges from the germline sequence, so it may reflect a read error. The chain couples TRBV20-1 to TRBJ2-3; 8 nucleotides agree with TRBD2. Germline V gives CDR1 DFQATT, CDR2 SNEGSKA (reference sequence). The length of the CDR3 is 13 residues. The CDR3 protein is CSATSGPTDTQYF. The CDR3 nucleotides read TGCAGCGCTACTAGCGGCCCCACAGATACGCAGTATTTT.

This clonotype was recorded a few times. Since a much larger clone is just one base distant, this may be a read error. This chain uses TRBV6-5 with TRBJ2-7, with unresolved D. The germline V gene has CDR1 MNHEY and CDR2 SVGAGI. V gave up 0 bases and J gave up 7 bases, with 10 bases separating them. The CDR3 contains 13 residues. The CDR3 is CASSYSNRLEQYF. Written as DNA, the CDR3 is TGTGCCAGCAGTTACTCGAACCGCCTTGAGCAGTACTTC.

This clonotype was counted at least ten times. This sequence joins TRBV18 and TRBJ1-2; the D gene is possibly TRBD1 (5 bases). The CDR3 covers 14 residues. CDR1 KGHSH and CDR2 LQKENI come from the germline V gene. With 0 bases removed from V and 3 bases from J, the gap between germline ends came to 8 bases. CDR3 sequence: CASSPPQGYYGYTF. CDR3 nucleotide sequence: TGTGCCAGCTCACCACCTCAGGGATACTATGGCTACACCTTC.

This chain connects TRBV6-2 or TRBV6-3 to TRBJ1-4, with no clear D. This CDR3 spans 13 amino acids. V was pared by 4 bases and J by 8 bases, with 11 bases between. The germline V gene encodes CDR1 MNHEY and CDR2 SVGEGT. The CDR3 sequence is CASSWARGEKLFF. In nucleotides, the CDR3 is TGTGCCAGCAGTTGGGCCCGTGGGGAAAAACTGTTTTTT.

This clonotype has a count of ten or more. Here the CDR3 DNA reads TGCAGTGCTAGAGAGGGCGGGGTCCACTACAATGAGCAGTTCTTC. Its translation is CSAREGGVHYNEQFF. The V call is TRBV20-1, the J call TRBJ2-1, with D perhaps matching TRBD2 (6 bases). Trimming shortened V by 0 bases and J by 3 bases, and 12 bases separated the two germline ends. Germline V gene sequence: CDR1 DFQATT, CDR2 SNEGSKA (reference sequence). The CDR3 has 15 residues.

In the case of this clonotype: Relative to the germline gene, one junction end is altered; a read error may explain this. The chain links TRBV5-1 to TRBJ2-1; D may be TRBD1 (6 bases). This CDR3 contains 15 residues. Germline V gene lookup returns CDR1 SGHRS and CDR2 YFSETQ. The CDR3 spells CASSFLQGRGNGQFF. The CDR3, as DNA: TGCGCCAGCAGCTTCTTACAGGGAAGGGGCAATGGGCAGTTCTTC.

This clonotype was detected ten times or more. This chain uses TRBV27 with TRBJ1-5, with D perhaps matching TRBD1 (5 bases). From germline, CDR1 is MNHEY and CDR2 SMNVEV (reference sequence). Trimming left V 4 bases short and J 9 bases short, with 10 bases between. The CDR3 is 12 residues long. Here the CDR3 DNA reads TGTGCCAGCAGTTCCTCAGGGTCGCCCCAGCATTTT. Translating gives CASSSSGSPQHF.

About this clonotype itself: This may be a read error, as it is one base from a much larger clone. V is TRBV10-3 and J is TRBJ2-1, with D tentatively TRBD2 (5 bases). Germline lookup yields CDR1 ENHRY and CDR2 SYGVKD. Trimming cost V 0 bases and J 9 bases, with 15 bases left between them. CDR3 length equals 15 residues. The CDR3 loop reads CAISESWRIVLEQFF. CDR3 bases: TGTGCCATCAGTGAGTCTTGGAGGATTGTGCTTGAGCAGTTCTTC.

This clonotype was counted only a few times. This sequence may be a read error, since a much larger clone differs from it by one base. This chain uses TRBV6-2 or TRBV6-3 with TRBJ2-7; 8 bases fit TRBD2. The CDR3 is made up of 15 amino acids. Germline V gene sequence: CDR1 MNHEY, CDR2 SVGEGT. Trimming removed 6 bases from V and 0 bases from J; junction bases left unmatched: 7. The CDR3 DNA is TGTGCCAGCAGAAGGGCGGGGGGCAACTCCTACGAGCAGTACTTC. It yields the protein CASRRAGGNSYEQYF.

This clonotype has more than one count but fewer than ten. The chain combines TRBV10-3 with TRBJ1-5, with D possibly TRBD1 on 5 matching bases. Germline V lookup: CDR1 ENHRY, CDR2 SYGVKD. The ends were cut back, 0 bases at V and 4 bases at J, with 10 bases in the middle. The CDR3 spans 15 residues. The CDR3 sequence is CAISESEGLNQPQHF. The CDR3 bases are TGTGCCATCAGTGAGTCAGAGGGGTTAAATCAGCCCCAGCATTTT.

This clonotype was counted many times. The CDR3: CSARGDSYNEQFF. In nucleotides, the CDR3 is TGCAGTGCTAGGGGGGACTCCTACAATGAGCAGTTCTTC. The chain carries TRBV20-1 and TRBJ2-1; D may correspond to TRBD1 or TRBD2 (5 bases each). CDR3 length: 13 amino acids. The germline gives CDR1 DFQATT, CDR2 SNEGSKA (reference sequence). V lost 3 bases and J lost 0, with 6 bases in between.

The chain joins TRBV29-1 to TRBJ1-1; 10 bases line up with TRBD1. Germline trimming cut 6 bases from V and 6 bases from J; bases unmatched to any gene: 7. The CDR3 has 13 amino acids. CDR1 SQVTM and CDR2 ANQGSEA come from the germline V gene. The CDR3 region has the DNA TGCAGCGTGGGGGGGGACAGGGGTGCTGAAGCTTTCTTT. Its translation: CSVGGDRGAEAFF. The variable domain in full, completed from reference TRBV29-1 and TRBJ1-1, reads SAVISQKPSRDICQRGTSLTIQCQVDSQVTMMFWYRQQPGQSLTLIATANQGSEATYESGFVIDKFPISRPNLTFSTLTVSNMSPEDSSIYLCSVGGDRGAEAFFGQGTRLTVV.